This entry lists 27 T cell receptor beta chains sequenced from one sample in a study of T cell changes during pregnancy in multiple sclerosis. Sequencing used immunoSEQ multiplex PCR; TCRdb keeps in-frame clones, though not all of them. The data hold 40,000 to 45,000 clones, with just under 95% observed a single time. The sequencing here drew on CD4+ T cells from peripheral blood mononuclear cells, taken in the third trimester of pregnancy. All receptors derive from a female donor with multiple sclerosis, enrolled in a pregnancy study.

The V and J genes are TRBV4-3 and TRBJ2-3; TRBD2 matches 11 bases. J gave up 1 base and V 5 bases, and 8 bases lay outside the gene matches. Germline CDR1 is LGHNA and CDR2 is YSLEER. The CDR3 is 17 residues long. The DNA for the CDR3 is TGCGCCAGCAGCGCATCGAAGGGACTAGCGGGCACAGATACGCAGTATTTT. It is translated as CASSASKGLAGTDTQYF.

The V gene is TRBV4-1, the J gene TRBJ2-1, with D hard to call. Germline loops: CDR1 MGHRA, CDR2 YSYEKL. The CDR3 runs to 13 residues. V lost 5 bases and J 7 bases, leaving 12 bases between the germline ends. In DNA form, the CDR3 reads TGCGCCAGCAGCTCATTAAGCGCAAATGAGCAGTTCTTC. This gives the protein CASSSLSANEQFF.

This CDR3 is CASSLDTGETQYF. CDR3 DNA sequence: TGCGCCAGCAGCTTGGATACGGGTGAGACCCAGTACTTC. The gene calls are TRBV5-1 and TRBJ2-5, with no clear D. V dropped 0 bases and J dropped 5 bases, with 8 bases sitting between them. The germline CDR1 and CDR2 sequences are SGHRS and YFSETQ. The CDR3 is made up of 13 amino acids.

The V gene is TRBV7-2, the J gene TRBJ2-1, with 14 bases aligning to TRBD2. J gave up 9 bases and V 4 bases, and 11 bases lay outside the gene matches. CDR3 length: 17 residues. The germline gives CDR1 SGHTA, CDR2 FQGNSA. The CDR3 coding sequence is TGTGCCAGCAGCTCCGCCGGACTAGCGGGAGGACAGGGTGAGCAGTTCTTC. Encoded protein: CASSSAGLAGGQGEQFF.

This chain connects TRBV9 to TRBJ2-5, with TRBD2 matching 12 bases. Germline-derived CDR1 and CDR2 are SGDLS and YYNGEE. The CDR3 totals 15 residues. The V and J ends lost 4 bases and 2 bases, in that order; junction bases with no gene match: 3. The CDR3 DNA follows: TGTGCCAGCAGCATAGGACTAGCGGGACAAGAGACCCAGTACTTC. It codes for CASSIGLAGQETQYF. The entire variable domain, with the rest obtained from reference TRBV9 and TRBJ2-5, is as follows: DSGVTQTPKHLITATGQRVTLRCSPRSGDLSVYWYQQSLDQGLQFLIQYYNGEERAKGNILERFSAQQFPDLHSELNLSSLELGDSALYFCASSIGLAGQETQYFGPGTRLLVL.

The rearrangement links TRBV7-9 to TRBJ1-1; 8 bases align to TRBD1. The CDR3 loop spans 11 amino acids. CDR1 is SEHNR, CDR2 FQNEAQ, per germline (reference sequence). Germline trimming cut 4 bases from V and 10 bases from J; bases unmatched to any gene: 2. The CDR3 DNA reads TGTGCCAGCAGCTCGACAGGGGCAGCTTTCTTT. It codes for CASSSTGAAFF.

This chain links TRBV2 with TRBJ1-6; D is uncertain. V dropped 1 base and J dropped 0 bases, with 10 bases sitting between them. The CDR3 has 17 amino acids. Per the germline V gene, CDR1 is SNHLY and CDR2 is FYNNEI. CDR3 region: CASSEVRIGSYNSPLHF. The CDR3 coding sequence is TGTGCCAGCAGTGAAGTGAGAATTGGCTCCTATAATTCACCCCTCCACTTT.

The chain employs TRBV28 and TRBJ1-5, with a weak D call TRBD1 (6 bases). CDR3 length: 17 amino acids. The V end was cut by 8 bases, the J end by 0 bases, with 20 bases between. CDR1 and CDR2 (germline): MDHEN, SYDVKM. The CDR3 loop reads CASVRTDLYDSNQPQHF. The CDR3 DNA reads TGTGCCAGCGTCCGGACAGATTTATATGATAGCAATCAGCCCCAGCATTTT.

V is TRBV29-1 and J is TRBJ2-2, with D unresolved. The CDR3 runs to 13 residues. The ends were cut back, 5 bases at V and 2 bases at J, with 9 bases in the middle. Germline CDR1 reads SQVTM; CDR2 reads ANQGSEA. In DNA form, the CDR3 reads TGCAGCGTTCGGTCTGGTAACACCGGGGAGCTGTTTTTT. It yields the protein CSVRSGNTGELFF.

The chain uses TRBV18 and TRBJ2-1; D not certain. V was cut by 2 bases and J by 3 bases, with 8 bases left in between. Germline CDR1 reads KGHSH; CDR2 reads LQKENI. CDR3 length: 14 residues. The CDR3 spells CASSPENSYNEQFF. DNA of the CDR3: TGTGCCAGCTCACCAGAAAATAGCTACAATGAGCAGTTCTTC. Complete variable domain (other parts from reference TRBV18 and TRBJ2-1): NAGVMQNPRHLVRRRGQEARLRCSPMKGHSHVYWYRQLPEEGLKFMVYLQKENIIDESGMPKERFSAEFPKEGPSILRIQQVVRGDSAAYFCASSPENSYNEQFFGPGTRLTVL.

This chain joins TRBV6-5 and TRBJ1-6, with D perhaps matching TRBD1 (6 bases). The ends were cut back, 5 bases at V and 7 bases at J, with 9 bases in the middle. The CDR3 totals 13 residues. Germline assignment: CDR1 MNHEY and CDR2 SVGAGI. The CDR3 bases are TGTGCCAGCAGTCGACAGGTGAATTCACCCCTCCACTTT. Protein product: CASSRQVNSPLHF.

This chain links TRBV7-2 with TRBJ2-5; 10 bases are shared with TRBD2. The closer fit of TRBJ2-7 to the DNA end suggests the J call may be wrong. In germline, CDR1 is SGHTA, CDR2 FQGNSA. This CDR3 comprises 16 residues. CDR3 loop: CASSLGVAGGSYEQYF. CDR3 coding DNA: TGTGCCAGCAGCTTAGGAGTAGCGGGAGGATCCTACGAGCAGTACTTC.

This CDR3 is CASGQGLAGANEQFF. The CDR3 DNA reads as TGTGCCAGTGGGCAGGGGCTAGCGGGAGCTAATGAGCAGTTCTTC. The genes are TRBV2 and TRBJ2-1; TRBD2 aligns across 10 bases. The CDR3 spans 15 residues. V lost 9 bases to trimming and J lost 7 bases; unmatched junction nucleotides: 12. Germline V CDR1 and CDR2: SNHLY, FYNNEI.

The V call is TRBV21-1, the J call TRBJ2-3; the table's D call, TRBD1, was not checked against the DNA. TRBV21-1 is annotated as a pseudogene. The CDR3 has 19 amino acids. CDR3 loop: CASSLRWDSRPWYTDTQYF. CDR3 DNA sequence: TGTGCCAGCAGCCTCCGATGGGACAGCAGACCGTGGTACACAGATACGCAGTATTTT.

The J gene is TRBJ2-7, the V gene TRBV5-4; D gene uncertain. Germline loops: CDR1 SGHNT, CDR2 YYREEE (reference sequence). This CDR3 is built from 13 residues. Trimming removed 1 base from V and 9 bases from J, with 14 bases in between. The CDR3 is CASSLPTGGPQYF. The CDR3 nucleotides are TGTGCCAGCAGCTTGCCGACTGGCGGTCCGCAGTACTTC.

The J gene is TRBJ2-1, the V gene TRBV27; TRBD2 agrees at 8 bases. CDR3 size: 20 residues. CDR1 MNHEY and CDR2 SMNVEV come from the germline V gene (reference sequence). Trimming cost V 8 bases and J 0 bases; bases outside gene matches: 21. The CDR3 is CASPETTRAGAPGSYNEQFF. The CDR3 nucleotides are TGTGCCAGCCCAGAGACGACTAGAGCGGGAGCCCCCGGCTCCTACAATGAGCAGTTCTTC.

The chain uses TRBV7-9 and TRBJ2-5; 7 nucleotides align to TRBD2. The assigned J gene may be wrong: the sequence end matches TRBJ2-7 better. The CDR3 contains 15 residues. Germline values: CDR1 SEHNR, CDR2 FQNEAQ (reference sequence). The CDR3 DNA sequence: TGTGCCAGCAGCTTAGTGGCTAGCGGCTCCTACGAGCAGTACTTC. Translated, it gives CASSLVASGSYEQYF.

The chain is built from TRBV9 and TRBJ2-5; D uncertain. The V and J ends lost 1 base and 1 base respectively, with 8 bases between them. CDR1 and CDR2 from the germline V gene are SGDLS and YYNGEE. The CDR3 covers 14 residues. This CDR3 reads CASSVTTGQETQYF. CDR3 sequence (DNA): TGTGCCAGCAGCGTAACTACGGGCCAAGAGACCCAGTACTTC.

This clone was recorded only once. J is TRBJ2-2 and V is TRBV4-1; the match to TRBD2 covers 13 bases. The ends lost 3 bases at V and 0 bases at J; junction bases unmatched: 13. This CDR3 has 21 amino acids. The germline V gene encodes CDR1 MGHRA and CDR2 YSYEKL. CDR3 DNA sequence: TGCGCCAGCAGCCATCTCATCCCGGGACTAGCGGGGCCTACGAACACCGGGGAGCTGTTTTTT. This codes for CASSHLIPGLAGPTNTGELFF.

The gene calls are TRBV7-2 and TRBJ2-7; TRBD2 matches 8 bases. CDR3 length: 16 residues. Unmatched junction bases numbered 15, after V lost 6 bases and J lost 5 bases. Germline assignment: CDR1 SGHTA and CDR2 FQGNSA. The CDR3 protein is CASRPIAGTLGDEQYF. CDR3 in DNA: TGTGCCAGCAGACCTATAGCGGGAACTTTAGGCGACGAGCAGTACTTC.

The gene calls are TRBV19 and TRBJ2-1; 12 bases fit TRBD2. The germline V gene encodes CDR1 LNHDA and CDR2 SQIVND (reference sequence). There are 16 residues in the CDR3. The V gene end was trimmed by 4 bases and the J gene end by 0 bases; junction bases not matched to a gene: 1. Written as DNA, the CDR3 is TGTGCCAGTAGTAGGACTAGCGGGATCTCCTACAATGAGCAGTTCTTC. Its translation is CASSRTSGISYNEQFF. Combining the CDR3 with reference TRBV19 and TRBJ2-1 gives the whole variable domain DGGITQSPKYLFRKEGQNVTLSCEQNLNHDAMYWYRQDPGQGLRLIYYSQIVNDFQKGDIAEGYSVSREKKESFPLTVTSAQKNPTAFYLCASSRTSGISYNEQFFGPGTRLTVL.

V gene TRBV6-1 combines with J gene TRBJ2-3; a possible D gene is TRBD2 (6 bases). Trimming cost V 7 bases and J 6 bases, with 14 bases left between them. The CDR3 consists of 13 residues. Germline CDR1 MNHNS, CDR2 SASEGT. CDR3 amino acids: CASKGLPSDTQYF. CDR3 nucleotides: TGTGCCAGCAAGGGACTTCCCTCTGATACGCAGTATTTT.

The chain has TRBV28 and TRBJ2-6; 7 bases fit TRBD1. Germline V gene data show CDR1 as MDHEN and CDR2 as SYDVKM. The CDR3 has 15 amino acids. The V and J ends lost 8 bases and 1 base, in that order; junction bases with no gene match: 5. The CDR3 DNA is TGTGCCAGCGGCCGACAGGGTTCTGGGGCCAACGTCCTGACTTTC. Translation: CASGRQGSGANVLTF.

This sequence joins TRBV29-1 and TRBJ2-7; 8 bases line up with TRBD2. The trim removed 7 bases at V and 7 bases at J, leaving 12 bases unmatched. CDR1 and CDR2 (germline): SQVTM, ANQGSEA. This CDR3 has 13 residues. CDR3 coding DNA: TGCAGCGCTCTTCTCGGACTAGCTGGTGAGCAGTACTTC. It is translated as CSALLGLAGEQYF.

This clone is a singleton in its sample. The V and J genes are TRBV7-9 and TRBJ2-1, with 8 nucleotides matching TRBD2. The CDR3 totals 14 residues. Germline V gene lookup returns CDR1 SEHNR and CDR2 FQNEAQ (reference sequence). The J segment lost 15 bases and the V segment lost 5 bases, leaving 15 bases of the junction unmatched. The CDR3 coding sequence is TGTGCCAGCAGCCCGGCGGGGACGGGAGGGCCTTCGTTCTTC. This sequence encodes CASSPAGTGGPSFF.

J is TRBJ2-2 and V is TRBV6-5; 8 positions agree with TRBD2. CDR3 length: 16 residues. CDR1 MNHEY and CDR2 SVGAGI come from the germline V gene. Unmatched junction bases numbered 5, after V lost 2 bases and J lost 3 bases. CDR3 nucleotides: TGTGCCAGCAGTTACCGGGCGGGAGGACACACCGGGGAGCTGTTTTTT. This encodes CASSYRAGGHTGELFF.

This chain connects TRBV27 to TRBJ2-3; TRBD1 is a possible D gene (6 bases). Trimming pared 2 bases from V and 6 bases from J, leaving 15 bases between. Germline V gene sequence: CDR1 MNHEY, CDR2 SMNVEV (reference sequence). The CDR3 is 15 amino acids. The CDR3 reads CASSLATGILDTQYF. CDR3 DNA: TGTGCCAGCAGTTTAGCGACAGGAATCCTGGATACGCAGTATTTT.